The TCR beta chain under discussion was sequenced for a study of shared clonotypes between healthy human individuals. Profiling relied on immunoSEQ multiplex PCR, and the TCRdb table lists in-frame clones only, not all of them. The repertoire has about half a million clones, about 78% of them found once; the top ten carry around 11%. Study findings and constraints: Specimens sampled were limited to blood, with tissue repertoires likely differing.

Germline V lookup: CDR1 MGHDK, CDR2 SYGVNS. V was pared by 5 bases and J by 4 bases, with 3 bases of the junction left unmatched. The CDR3 totals 13 residues. In regard to this clone: The antigen remains unidentified.

The sequence was collected from a woman between 40 and 50 years old in good health. Some clones in this sample may be carry-over from other donors' samples. Sequenced input: PBMCs. The rearrangement links TRBV25-1 to TRBJ2-5; TRBD2 matches at 8 bases. The CDR3 DNA sequence: TGTGCCAGCAGTCTAGCGGGCAGAGAGACCCAGTACTTC. Amino acid sequence: CASSLAGRETQYF.